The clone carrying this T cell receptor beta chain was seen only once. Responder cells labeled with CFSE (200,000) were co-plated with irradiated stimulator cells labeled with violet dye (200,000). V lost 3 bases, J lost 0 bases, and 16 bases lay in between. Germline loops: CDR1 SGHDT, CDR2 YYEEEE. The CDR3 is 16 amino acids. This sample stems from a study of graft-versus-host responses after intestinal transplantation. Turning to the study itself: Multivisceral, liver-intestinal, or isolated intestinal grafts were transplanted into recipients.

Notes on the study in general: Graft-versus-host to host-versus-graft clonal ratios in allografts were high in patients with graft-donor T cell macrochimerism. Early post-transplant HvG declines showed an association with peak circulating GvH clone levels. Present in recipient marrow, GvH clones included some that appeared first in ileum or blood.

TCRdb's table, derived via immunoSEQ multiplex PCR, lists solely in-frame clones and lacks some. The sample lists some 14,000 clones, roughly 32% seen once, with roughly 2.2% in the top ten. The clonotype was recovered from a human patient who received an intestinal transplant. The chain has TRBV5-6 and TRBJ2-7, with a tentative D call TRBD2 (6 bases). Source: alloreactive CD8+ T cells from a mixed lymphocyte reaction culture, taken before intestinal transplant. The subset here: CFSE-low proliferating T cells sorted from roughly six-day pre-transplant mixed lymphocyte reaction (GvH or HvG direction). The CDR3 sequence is CASSSPVKDYSYEQYF. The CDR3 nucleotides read TGTGCCAGCAGCTCCCCTGTGAAGGACTACTCCTACGAGCAGTACTTC.